This T cell receptor (beta chain) originates from a study of CD8 T cells in ankylosing spondylitis. This clonotype was recorded a few times. TCRdb itself ran the 5' RACE reads through MiXCR, one entry per CDR3 protein. The table shows some 130,000 distinct CDR3 sequences, with roughly 13% occurring only once. This CDR3 has 14 amino acids. The V end was cut by 6 bases, the J end by 10 bases, with 19 bases between. Germline values: CDR1 MNHNS, CDR2 SASEGT. V is TRBV6-1 and J is TRBJ2-1, with D perhaps TRBD2 (5 bases). This clonotype was obtained from a female donor with ankylosing spondylitis or in good health (not recorded which). Sequenced material: blood, either unsorted or a sorted T cell fraction (not recorded which). The CDR3 nucleotides are TGTGCCAGCAGCGATTACGGGATGTGGAACGAGCAGTTCTTC. Protein product: CASSDYGMWNEQFF.